The sequence of this TCR beta chain was determined in a study of cytomegalovirus exposure and HLA in healthy donors. Here immunoSEQ multiplex PCR was the method, and the copy in TCRdb shows in-frame clones only, minus some. The sample lists tens of thousands of clones; under 95% were seen once. This clone turned up a few times. V lost 6 bases and J lost 1, with 17 bases in between. Looked up from germline, CDR1 is LNHNV and CDR2 is YYDKDF (reference sequence). The CDR3 spans 16 residues. The chain has TRBV15 and TRBJ2-3; the D gene is possibly TRBD2 (6 bases). The TCR originated in a man aged 30 to 39 in good health and CMV-seronegative. Sequencing was carried out using PBMCs. The CDR3 sequence is CATSSEREVGTDTQYF. The CDR3 coding sequence is TGTGCCACCAGTTCCGAAAGGGAGGTAGGCACAGATACGCAGTATTTT.